This TCR beta chain was profiled in a study of blood T cell repertoires in COVID-19. Across the whole study: The origin of the acute and convalescent COVID-19 samples was the United States, Italy and Spain. T cells, B-cell-depleted T cells, or PBMCs supplied cDNA or gDNA.

In the study's own analysis: Reference gene primer amplification gave nucleated cell count estimates. Profiling relied on immunoSEQ multiplex PCR, and the TCRdb table lists in-frame clones only, not all of them. V and J calls and clone size are those listed in that table; D and trimming were worked out from the DNA. The sample includes approximately 390,000 clones, 90% of them seen just once. CDR1 is MGHRA and CDR2 is YSYEKL in the germline V gene. V lost 0 bases to trimming and J lost 0 bases, with 27 bases between them. This CDR3 region has 22 residues. The chain combines TRBV4-1 with TRBJ1-5; D unclear. Sequenced material: peripheral blood. The receptor's source is a man between 18 and 29 years old with active or convalescent COVID-19. CDR3 DNA: TGCGCCAGCAGCCAAGATCCTAAGGAAGGCCACGACTTTTTTTATAGCAATCAGCCCCAGCATTTT. Protein: CASSQDPKEGHDFFYSNQPQHF.